This T cell receptor beta chain is from a study of prognosis after radiotherapy for stage I lung cancer. Genomic DNA served as the source from which two-round multiplex PCR generated TCR beta CDR3 amplicons. Gene-specific TRBV and TRBJ primers were used in PCR round one. For its second round, the PCR relied on universal primers. TCRdb redid the calling of the multiplex PCR reads with MiXCR, one entry per CDR3 protein. This table has about 25,000 distinct CDR3 sequences, 40% appearing once. Per germline, CDR1 MRHNA and CDR2 SNTAGT. V was trimmed by 7 bases and J by 7 bases, leaving 9 bases between them. The CDR3 loop spans 11 amino acids. The sample holds one count of this clonotype.

V and J are TRBV6-4 and TRBJ2-3; D gene uncertain. The receptor was derived from a donor over 45 with non-small cell lung cancer. The material was PBMCs, obtained before or after stereotactic body radiation therapy (not recorded which). The CDR3 here is CASTRRYTQYF. The CDR3 nucleotides are TGTGCCAGCACCCGTCGGTATACGCAGTATTTT.